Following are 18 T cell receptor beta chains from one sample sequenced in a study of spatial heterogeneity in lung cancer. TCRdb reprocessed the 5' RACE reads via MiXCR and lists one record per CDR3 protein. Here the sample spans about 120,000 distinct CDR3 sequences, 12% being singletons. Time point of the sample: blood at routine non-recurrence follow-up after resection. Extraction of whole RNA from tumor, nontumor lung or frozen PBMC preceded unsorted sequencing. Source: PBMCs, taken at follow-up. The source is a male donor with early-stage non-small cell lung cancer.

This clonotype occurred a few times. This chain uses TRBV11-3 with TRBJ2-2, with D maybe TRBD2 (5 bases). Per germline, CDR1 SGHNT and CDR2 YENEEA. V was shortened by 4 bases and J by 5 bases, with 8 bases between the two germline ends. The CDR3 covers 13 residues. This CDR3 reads CASSSRGTGELFF. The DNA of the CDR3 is TGTGCCAGCAGCTCGAGAGGGACCGGGGAGCTGTTTTTT.

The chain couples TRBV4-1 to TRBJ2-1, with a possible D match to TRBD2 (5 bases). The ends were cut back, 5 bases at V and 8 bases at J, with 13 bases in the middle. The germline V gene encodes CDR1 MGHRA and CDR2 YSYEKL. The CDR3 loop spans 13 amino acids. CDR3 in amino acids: CASSTTRGYEQFF. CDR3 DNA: TGCGCCAGCAGCACAACAAGAGGGTATGAGCAGTTCTTC.

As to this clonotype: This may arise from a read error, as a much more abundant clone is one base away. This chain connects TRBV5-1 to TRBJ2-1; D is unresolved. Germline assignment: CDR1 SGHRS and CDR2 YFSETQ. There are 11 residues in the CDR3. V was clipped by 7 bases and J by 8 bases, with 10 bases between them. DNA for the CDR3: TGCGCCAGCTCCCGCCTGGATGAGCAGTTCTTC. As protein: CASSRLDEQFF.

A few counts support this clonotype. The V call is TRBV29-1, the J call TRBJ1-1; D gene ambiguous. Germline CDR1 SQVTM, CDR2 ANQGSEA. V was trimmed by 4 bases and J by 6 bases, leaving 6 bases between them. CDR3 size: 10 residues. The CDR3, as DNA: TGCAGCGTTGTAACAGCTGAAGCTTTCTTT. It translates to CSVVTAEAFF. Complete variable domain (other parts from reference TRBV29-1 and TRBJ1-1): SAVISQKPSRDICQRGTSLTIQCQVDSQVTMMFWYRQQPGQSLTLIATANQGSEATYESGFVIDKFPISRPNLTFSTLTVSNMSPEDSSIYLCSVVTAEAFFGQGTRLTVV.

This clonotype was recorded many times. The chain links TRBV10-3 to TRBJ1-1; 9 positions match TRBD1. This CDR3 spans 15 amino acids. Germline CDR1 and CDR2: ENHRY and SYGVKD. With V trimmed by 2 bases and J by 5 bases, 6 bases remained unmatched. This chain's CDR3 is CAISEGQGMVTEAFF. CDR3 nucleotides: TGTGCCATCAGTGAGGGACAGGGGATGGTAACTGAAGCTTTCTTT.

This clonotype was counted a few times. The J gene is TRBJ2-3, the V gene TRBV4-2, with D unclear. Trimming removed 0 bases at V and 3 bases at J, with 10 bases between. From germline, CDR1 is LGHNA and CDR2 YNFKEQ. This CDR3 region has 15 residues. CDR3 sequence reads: CASSQDLERTDTQYF. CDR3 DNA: TGTGCCAGCAGCCAAGATCTGGAGAGAACAGATACGCAGTATTTT.

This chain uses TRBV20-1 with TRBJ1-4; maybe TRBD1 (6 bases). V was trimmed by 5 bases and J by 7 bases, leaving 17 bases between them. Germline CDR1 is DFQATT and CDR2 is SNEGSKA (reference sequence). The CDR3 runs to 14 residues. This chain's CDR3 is CSAHVRGPPEKLFF. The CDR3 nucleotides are TGCAGTGCTCACGTACGGGGGCCCCCTGAAAAACTGTTTTTT.

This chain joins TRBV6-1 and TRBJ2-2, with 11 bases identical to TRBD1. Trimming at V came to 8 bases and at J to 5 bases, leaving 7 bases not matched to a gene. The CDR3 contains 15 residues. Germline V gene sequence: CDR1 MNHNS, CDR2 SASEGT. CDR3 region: CASPRDRGKTGELFF. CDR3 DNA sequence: TGTGCCAGCCCTAGGGACAGGGGGAAAACCGGGGAGCTGTTTTTT.

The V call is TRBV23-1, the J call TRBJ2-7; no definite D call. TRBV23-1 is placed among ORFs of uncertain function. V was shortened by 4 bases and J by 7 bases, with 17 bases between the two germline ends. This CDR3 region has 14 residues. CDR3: CASSRRAALVEQYF. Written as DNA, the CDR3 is TGCGCCAGCAGTCGACGGGCAGCCCTCGTGGAGCAGTACTTC.

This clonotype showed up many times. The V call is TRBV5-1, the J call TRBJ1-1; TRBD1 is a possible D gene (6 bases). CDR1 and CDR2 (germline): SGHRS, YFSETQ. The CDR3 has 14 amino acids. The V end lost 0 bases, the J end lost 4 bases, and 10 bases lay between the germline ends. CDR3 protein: CASSLEGGATEAFF. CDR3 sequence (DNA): TGCGCCAGCAGCTTGGAAGGGGGTGCCACTGAAGCTTTCTTT. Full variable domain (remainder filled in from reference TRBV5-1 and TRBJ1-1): KAGVTQTPRYLIKTRGQQVTLSCSPISGHRSVSWYQQTPGQGLQFLFEYFSETQRNKGNFPGRFSGRQFSNSRSEMNVSTLELGDSALYLCASSLEGGATEAFFGQGTRLTVV.

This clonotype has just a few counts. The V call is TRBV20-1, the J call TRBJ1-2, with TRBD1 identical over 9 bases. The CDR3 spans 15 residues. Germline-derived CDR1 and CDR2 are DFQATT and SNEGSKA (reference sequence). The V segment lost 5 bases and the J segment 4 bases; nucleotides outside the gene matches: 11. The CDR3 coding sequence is TGCAGTGCTTTCCCGGGACAGGGAAGGGGCTATGGCTACACCTTC. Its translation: CSAFPGQGRGYGYTF.

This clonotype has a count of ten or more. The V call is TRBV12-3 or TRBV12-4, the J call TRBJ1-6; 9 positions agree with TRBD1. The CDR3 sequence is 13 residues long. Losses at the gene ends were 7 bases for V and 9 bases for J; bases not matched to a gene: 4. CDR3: CASKTDRGSPLHF. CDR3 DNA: TGTGCCAGCAAAACGGACAGGGGTTCACCCCTCCACTTT.

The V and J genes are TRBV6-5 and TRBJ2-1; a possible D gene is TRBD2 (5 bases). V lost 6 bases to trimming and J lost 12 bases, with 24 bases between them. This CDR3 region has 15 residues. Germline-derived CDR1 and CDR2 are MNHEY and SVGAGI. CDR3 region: CASSPPGTLTMRQFF. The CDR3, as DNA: TGTGCCAGCAGCCCACCGGGAACACTGACAATGAGGCAGTTCTTC.

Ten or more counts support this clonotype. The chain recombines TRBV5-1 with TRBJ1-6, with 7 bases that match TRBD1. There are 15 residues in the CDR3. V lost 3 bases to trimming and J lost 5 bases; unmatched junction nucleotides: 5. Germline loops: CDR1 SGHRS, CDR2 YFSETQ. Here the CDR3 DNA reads TGCGCCAGCAGCTCCTTCGACAGGGATAATTCACCCCTCCACTTT. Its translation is CASSSFDRDNSPLHF.

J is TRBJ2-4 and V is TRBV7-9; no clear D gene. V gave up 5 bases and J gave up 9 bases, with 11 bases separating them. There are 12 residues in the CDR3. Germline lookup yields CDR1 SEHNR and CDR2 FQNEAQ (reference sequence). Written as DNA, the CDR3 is TGTGCCAGCAGCCCAGACATTGGCATTCAGTACTTC. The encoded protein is CASSPDIGIQYF.

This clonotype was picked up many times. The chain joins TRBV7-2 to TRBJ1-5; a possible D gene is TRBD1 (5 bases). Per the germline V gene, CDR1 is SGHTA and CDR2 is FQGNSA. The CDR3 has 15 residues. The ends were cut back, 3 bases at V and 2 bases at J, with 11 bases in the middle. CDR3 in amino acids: CASSLTRGGNQPQHF. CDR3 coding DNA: TGTGCCAGCAGCTTGACAAGGGGAGGCAATCAGCCCCAGCATTTT. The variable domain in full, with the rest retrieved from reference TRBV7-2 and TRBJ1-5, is GAGVSQSPSNKVTEKGKDVELRCDPISGHTALYWYRQSLGQGLEFLIYFQGNSAPDKSGLPSDRFSAERTGGSVSTLTIQRTQQEDSAVYLCASSLTRGGNQPQHFGDGTRLSIL.

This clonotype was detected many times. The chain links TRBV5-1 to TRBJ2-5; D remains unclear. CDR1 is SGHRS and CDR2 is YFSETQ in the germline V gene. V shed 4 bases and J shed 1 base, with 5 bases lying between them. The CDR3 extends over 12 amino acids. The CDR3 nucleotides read TGCGCCAGCAGCCTGCCCCAAGAGACCCAGTACTTC. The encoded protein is CASSLPQETQYF.

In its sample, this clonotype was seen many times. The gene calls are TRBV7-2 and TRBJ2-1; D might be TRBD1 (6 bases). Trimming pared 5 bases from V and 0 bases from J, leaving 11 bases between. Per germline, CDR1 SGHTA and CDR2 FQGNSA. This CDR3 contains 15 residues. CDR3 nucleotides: TGTGCCAGCAGCGCCGGACAGTACTCCTACAATGAGCAGTTCTTC. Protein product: CASSAGQYSYNEQFF.